This T cell receptor (beta chain) was identified in a study of shared clonotypes between healthy human individuals. This table comes from immunoSEQ multiplex PCR, and its TCRdb copy is limited to in-frame clones, with some not included. Of about 2,500,000 clones listed, 85% to 95% were seen once; the top ten hold over 0.12%. CDR1 is MRHNA, CDR2 SNTAGT, per germline. This CDR3 contains 14 residues. V lost 6 bases and J 9 bases, leaving 15 bases between the germline ends. Study-wide results and caveats: A small donor pool kept down the genetic and exposure-history diversity that was represented. When naive CD4 clonotypes were compared across several donors, around 4.6% were shared.

This clone was counted once. The target antigen is unknown. Sequencing was performed on naive CD4+ T cells sorted from blood. Specified subset: CD45RA+ positively selected. This clonotype was obtained from a man aged 18-30 years in good health. The chain uses TRBV6-4 and TRBJ1-6; weak D call: TRBD1 (5 bases). The CDR3 coding sequence is TGTGCCAGCAGCGAATACAGGTCTGGTTCACCCCTCCACTTT. It translates to CASSEYRSGSPLHF.